Each of the 26 T cell receptor beta chains below was sequenced from the same sample in a study of T-cell reconstitution after alpha-beta-depleted transplantation in children. Construction of the TCRbeta library involved unique molecular identifiers. MiXCR, applied by TCRdb to the PCR reads, yields one record per CDR3 protein. The sample contains around 400,000 distinct CDR3 sequences, about a fifth of which appear only once. The source material was PBMCs from the stem cell graft donor, sampled from the stem cell graft. Source of these receptors: a human donor who donated a stem cell graft to a child with acute myeloid leukemia.

V and J are TRBV28 and TRBJ2-7, with a tentative D call TRBD2 (5 bases). In germline, CDR1 is MDHEN, CDR2 SYDVKM. The CDR3 has 12 residues. The V gene lost 8 bases and the J gene lost 2 bases, with 10 bases spanning the gap. CDR3 DNA: TGTGCCAGCGCCCTCGGGACCTACGAGCAGTACTTC. Its translation is CASALGTYEQYF.

This chain uses TRBV7-9 with TRBJ2-1; possibly TRBD2 for D (6 bases). Trimming shortened V by 5 bases and J by 3 bases, and 11 bases separated the two germline ends. Germline V lookup: CDR1 SEHNR, CDR2 FQNEAQ (reference sequence). CDR3 length: 14 amino acids. DNA for the CDR3: TGTGCCAGCAGCCAAGGGCGGGACTACAATGAGCAGTTCTTC. Translated, it gives CASSQGRDYNEQFF.

The chain links TRBV18 to TRBJ1-6, with D unclear. Trimming took 0 bases from V and 9 from J, leaving 15 bases between them. The CDR3 has 16 residues. Germline assignment: CDR1 KGHSH and CDR2 LQKENI. CDR3 sequence reads: CASSPPGGGIASPLHF. The CDR3 bases are TGTGCCAGCTCACCACCAGGCGGAGGAATAGCTTCACCCCTCCACTTT.

CDR3 residues: CASSGSEQGVYEQYF. Here the CDR3 DNA reads TGTGCCAGCAGTGGCTCCGAACAGGGTGTCTACGAGCAGTACTTC. The chain links TRBV28 to TRBJ2-7, with a tentative D call TRBD1 (6 bases). The germline CDR1 and CDR2 sequences are MDHEN and SYDVKM. This CDR3 has 15 residues. V lost 5 bases and J lost 3, with 17 bases in between. Based on the CDR3 plus reference TRBV28 and TRBJ2-7, the full variable domain is DVKVTQSSRYLVKRTGEKVFLECVQDMDHENMFWYRQDPGLGLRLIYFSYDVKMKEKGDIPEGYSVSREKKERFSLILESASTNQTSMYLCASSGSEQGVYEQYFGPGTRLTVT.

Many counts were recorded for this clonotype. A much larger clone lies a single base off, so this may be a read error. In nucleotides, the CDR3 is TGTGCCACCAGTGATTACAGGGACACCGGGGAGCTGTTTTTT. Translation: CATSDYRDTGELFF. The rearrangement uses TRBV24-1 and TRBJ2-2, with a possible D match to TRBD1 (6 bases). V was pared by 2 bases and J by 3 bases, with 6 bases between. This CDR3 contains 14 residues. Germline CDR1 is KGHDR and CDR2 is SFDVKD.

This clonotype occurred a few times. The chain is built from TRBV6-5 and TRBJ2-7, with a weak D call TRBD2 (6 bases). Trimming shortened V by 0 bases and J by 10 bases, and 16 bases separated the two germline ends. Germline CDR1 MNHEY, CDR2 SVGAGI. This CDR3 spans 14 amino acids. CDR3 in amino acids: CASSYSKLGTSQYF. In DNA, the CDR3 is TGTGCCAGCAGTTACTCGAAACTCGGGACTTCTCAGTACTTC.

The chain couples TRBV15 to TRBJ2-5, with D unclear. Trimming took off 3 bases at V and 2 bases at J, with 10 bases between the two ends. The CDR3 runs 14 residues. CDR1 and CDR2 from the germline V gene are LNHNV and YYDKDF (reference sequence). In nucleotides, the CDR3 is TGTGCCACCAGCAGCCGACTGAGTCAAGAGACCCAGTACTTC. Protein product: CATSSRLSQETQYF.

This clonotype was recorded once. This rearrangement joins TRBV7-2 to TRBJ1-2, with D maybe TRBD1 (6 bases). Germline V gene lookup returns CDR1 SGHTA and CDR2 FQGNSA. The CDR3 is 14 amino acids. The V and J ends lost 1 base and 4 bases respectively, with 10 bases between them. The CDR3 spells CASSLVRGGYGYTF. The CDR3 DNA sequence: TGTGCCAGCAGCTTAGTTAGGGGGGGCTATGGCTACACCTTC.

This clonotype came up many times. The chain has TRBV29-1 and TRBJ1-2, with 9 bases matching TRBD1. The CDR3 covers 13 residues. Looked up from germline, CDR1 is SQVTM and CDR2 is ANQGSEA. The trim removed 5 bases at V and 7 bases at J, leaving 8 bases unmatched. CDR3 DNA: TGCAGCGTTCTTTCCGGGACAGGGTTTGGCTACACCTTC. Protein: CSVLSGTGFGYTF.

This clonotype was counted a few times. J is TRBJ1-1 and V is TRBV11-2; TRBD1 agrees at 7 bases. Germline V gene lookup returns CDR1 SGHAT and CDR2 FQNNGV. This CDR3 has 15 residues. V trimming: 5 bases; J trimming: 1 base; junction bases outside the gene matches: 7. The CDR3 nucleotides are TGTGCCAGCAGCGCCCACAGGGGTCGGAACACTGAAGCTTTCTTT. Translated: CASSAHRGRNTEAFF.

The chain couples TRBV6-6 to TRBJ2-7; D is tentatively TRBD1 or TRBD2 (5 bases each). Germline CDR1 is MNHNY and CDR2 is SVGAGI (reference sequence). The CDR3 consists of 13 residues. The germline V and J ends were trimmed by 6 bases and 2 bases, with 11 bases remaining between them. CDR3 sequence (DNA): TGTGCCAGCAGCCGGGACCCGGCCTACGAGCAGTACTTC. Encoded protein: CASSRDPAYEQYF.

The J gene is TRBJ2-7, the V gene TRBV20-1; D is uncertain. Germline V gene data show CDR1 as DFQATT and CDR2 as SNEGSKA (reference sequence). The CDR3 covers 16 residues. The V and J ends lost 0 bases and 3 bases respectively, with 18 bases between them. This CDR3 reads CSAREKGRPPSYEQYF. The CDR3 DNA follows: TGCAGTGCTAGAGAAAAAGGTCGCCCCCCGAGCTACGAGCAGTACTTC.

In this sample, this clonotype turned up a few times. The chain recombines TRBV20-1 with TRBJ2-5; a possible D gene is TRBD1 (5 bases). The ends were cut back, 0 bases at V and 4 bases at J, with 12 bases in the middle. Germline values: CDR1 DFQATT, CDR2 SNEGSKA (reference sequence). The CDR3 sequence is 14 residues long. Here the CDR3 reads CSARDSQGRETQYF. The CDR3 DNA is TGCAGTGCTAGAGATAGCCAGGGCCGAGAGACCCAGTACTTC.

The chain is built from TRBV9 and TRBJ2-7; D remains unclear. This CDR3 has 15 residues. Deletions cut 0 bases from V and 5 bases from J, with 15 bases between. Per germline, CDR1 SGDLS and CDR2 YYNGEE. CDR3 protein: CASSVEGVPGDEQYF. The CDR3 DNA is TGTGCCAGCAGCGTAGAGGGCGTTCCCGGTGACGAGCAGTACTTC.

The genes are TRBV29-1 and TRBJ2-3; 8 bases match TRBD2. Germline V gene lookup returns CDR1 SQVTM and CDR2 ANQGSEA. V lost 1 base to trimming and J lost 8 bases; unmatched junction nucleotides: 11. The CDR3 extends over 15 amino acids. The CDR3 DNA sequence: TGCAGCGTTGAAGTTTTCGCGGGGGGAGCAGTTACGCAGTATTTT. Its translation: CSVEVFAGGAVTQYF.

This clonotype has only a few counts. The chain couples TRBV5-1 to TRBJ2-1; D perhaps matches TRBD2 (6 bases). The CDR3 is made up of 15 amino acids. Germline assignment: CDR1 SGHRS and CDR2 YFSETQ. V lost 4 bases to trimming and J lost 0 bases, with 11 bases between them. Written as DNA, the CDR3 is TGCGCCAGCAGCGCCCCGACTAGCTCCTACAATGAGCAGTTCTTC. Its translation is CASSAPTSSYNEQFF.

The CDR3 sequence is CASSLSGSPEQFF. The CDR3 coding sequence is TGTGCCAGCAGCTTATCGGGGTCCCCTGAGCAGTTCTTC. The rearrangement uses TRBV7-9 and TRBJ2-1, with TRBD2 as a possible D gene (5 bases). V lost 2 bases, J lost 9 bases, and 11 bases lay in between. The CDR3 length is 13 residues. CDR1 and CDR2 from the germline V gene are SEHNR and FQNEAQ (reference sequence). The whole variable domain, remainder taken from reference TRBV7-9 and TRBJ2-1, is DTGVSQNPRHKITKRGQNVTFRCDPISEHNRLYWYRQTLGQGPEFLTYFQNEAQLEKSRLLSDRFSAERPKGSFSTLEIQRTEQGDSAMYLCASSLSGSPEQFFGPGTRLTVL.

This clonotype was observed a few times. The chain has TRBV7-2 and TRBJ1-1; 9 bases line up with TRBD1. The V and J ends lost 7 bases and 4 bases, in that order; junction bases with no gene match: 13. Looked up from germline, CDR1 is SGHTA and CDR2 is FQGNSA. This CDR3 has 16 residues. This CDR3 reads CASTDTHRGLGTEAFF. The CDR3 DNA reads TGTGCCAGCACCGACACGCACAGGGGGCTCGGCACTGAAGCTTTCTTT.

The gene calls are TRBV19 and TRBJ2-1; D ambiguous. The CDR3 spans 14 residues. The germline V gene has CDR1 LNHDA and CDR2 SQIVND (reference sequence). V shed 7 bases and J shed 9 bases, with 19 bases lying between them. In DNA form, the CDR3 reads TGTGCCAGTACCACATCCCTAGGGAAGGGTGAGCAGTTCTTC. This encodes CASTTSLGKGEQFF.

The chain recombines TRBV20-1 with TRBJ2-7; 12 positions agree with TRBD2. This CDR3 is 15 amino acids long. The trim removed 3 bases at V and 5 bases at J, leaving 8 bases unmatched. Germline V gives CDR1 DFQATT, CDR2 SNEGSKA (reference sequence). DNA of the CDR3: TGCAGTGCTAGGTCGGCTAGCGGGAGGGGCAACGAGCAGTACTTC. As protein: CSARSASGRGNEQYF.

This clonotype turned up a few times. The V call is TRBV12-3 or TRBV12-4, the J call TRBJ2-1, with 8 bases that match TRBD1. The CDR3 has 13 residues. J was trimmed by 7 bases and V by 3 bases; bases with no gene match: 2. The CDR3 loop reads CASSFHRGNEQFF. CDR3 sequence (DNA): TGTGCCAGCAGTTTCCACAGGGGGAATGAGCAGTTCTTC.

The chain carries TRBV20-1 and TRBJ2-3; D gene unclear. V was shortened by 3 bases and J by 2 bases, with 15 bases between the two germline ends. The CDR3 is made up of 15 amino acids. Germline CDR1 and CDR2: DFQATT and SNEGSKA (reference sequence). CDR3 loop: CSARSVARNTDTQYF. The DNA of the CDR3 is TGCAGTGCTAGGTCCGTAGCTAGAAACACAGATACGCAGTATTTT.

This clonotype was seen a few times. This chain connects TRBV7-3 to TRBJ2-7; tentative D call: TRBD2 (6 bases). Looked up from germline, CDR1 is SGHTA and CDR2 is FQGTGA. V gave up 3 bases and J gave up 3 bases, with 18 bases separating them. CDR3 size: 16 residues. The CDR3 loop is CASSFLLGGLNYEQYF. CDR3 DNA sequence: TGTGCCAGCAGCTTCTTATTGGGGGGATTGAACTACGAGCAGTACTTC.

The chain links TRBV18 to TRBJ1-4; possible D gene TRBD1, 5 bases. This CDR3 has 14 amino acids. Germline V gene data show CDR1 as KGHSH and CDR2 as LQKENI. V was pared by 6 bases and J by 7 bases, with 15 bases between. The CDR3 coding sequence is TGTGCCAGCTCTCCCACGGGGGTCGGTGAAAAACTGTTTTTT. Its translation: CASSPTGVGEKLFF.

The gene calls are TRBV29-1 and TRBJ2-5; 7 nucleotides line up with TRBD2. The CDR3 consists of 13 residues. CDR1 and CDR2 (germline): SQVTM, ANQGSEA. V trimming: 7 bases; J trimming: 5 bases; junction bases outside the gene matches: 10. CDR3 coding DNA: TGCAGCGCCGGGGGGAGGGCAAGCGAGACCCAGTACTTC. Translated: CSAGGRASETQYF.

The chain recombines TRBV7-2 with TRBJ2-7; TRBD1 is a possible D gene (5 bases). V was clipped by 1 base and J by 0 bases, with 10 bases between them. There are 15 residues in the CDR3. Per germline, CDR1 SGHTA and CDR2 FQGNSA. The CDR3 loop reads CASSLDRHNSYEQYF. The CDR3 DNA reads as TGTGCCAGCAGCTTAGACAGGCATAACTCCTACGAGCAGTACTTC.